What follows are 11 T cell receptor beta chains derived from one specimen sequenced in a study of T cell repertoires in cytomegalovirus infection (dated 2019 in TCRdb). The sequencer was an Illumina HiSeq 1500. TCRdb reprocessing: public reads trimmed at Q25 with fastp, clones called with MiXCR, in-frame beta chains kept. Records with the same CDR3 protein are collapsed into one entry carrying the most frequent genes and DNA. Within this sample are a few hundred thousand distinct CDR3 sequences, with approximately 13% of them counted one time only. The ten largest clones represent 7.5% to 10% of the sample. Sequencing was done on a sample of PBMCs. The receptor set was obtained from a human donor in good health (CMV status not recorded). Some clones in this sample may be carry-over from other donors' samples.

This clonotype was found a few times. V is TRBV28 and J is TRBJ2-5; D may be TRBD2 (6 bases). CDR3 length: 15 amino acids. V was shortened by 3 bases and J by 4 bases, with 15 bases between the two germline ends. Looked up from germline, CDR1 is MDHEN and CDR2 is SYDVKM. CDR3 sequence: CASSFGVGTLETQYF. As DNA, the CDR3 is TGTGCCAGCAGTTTTGGCGTCGGGACTCTAGAGACCCAGTACTTC.

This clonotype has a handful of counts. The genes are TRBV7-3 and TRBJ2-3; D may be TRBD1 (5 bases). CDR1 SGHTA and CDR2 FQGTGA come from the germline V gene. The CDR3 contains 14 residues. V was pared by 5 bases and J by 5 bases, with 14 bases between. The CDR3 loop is CASSLGPGIDTQYF. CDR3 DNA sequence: TGTGCCAGCAGCCTGGGGCCAGGGATAGATACGCAGTATTTT.

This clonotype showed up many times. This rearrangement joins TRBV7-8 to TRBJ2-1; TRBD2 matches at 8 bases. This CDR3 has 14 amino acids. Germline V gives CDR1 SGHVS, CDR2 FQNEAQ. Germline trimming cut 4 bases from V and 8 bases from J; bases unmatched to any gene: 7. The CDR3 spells CASSWGAGGYEQFF. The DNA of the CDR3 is TGTGCCAGCAGCTGGGGGGCGGGAGGTTATGAGCAGTTCTTC.

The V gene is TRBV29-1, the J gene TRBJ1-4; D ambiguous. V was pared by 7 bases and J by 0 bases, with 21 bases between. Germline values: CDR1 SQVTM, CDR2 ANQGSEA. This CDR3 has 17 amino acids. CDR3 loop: CSATDVSPSATNEKLFF. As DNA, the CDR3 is TGCAGCGCCACGGACGTGTCCCCCTCTGCAACTAATGAAAAACTGTTTTTT.

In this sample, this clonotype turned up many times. CDR3 region: CASSLDPTGEQYF. CDR3 DNA: TGTGCCAGCAGCTTAGACCCTACAGGGGAGCAGTACTTC. This chain connects TRBV7-2 to TRBJ2-7; tentative D call: TRBD1 (6 bases). With 1 base removed from V and 7 bases from J, the gap between germline ends came to 11 bases. From germline, CDR1 is SGHTA and CDR2 FQGNSA. This CDR3 contains 13 residues. Full variable domain (outside the CDR3, taken from reference TRBV7-2 and TRBJ2-7): GAGVSQSPSNKVTEKGKDVELRCDPISGHTALYWYRQSLGQGLEFLIYFQGNSAPDKSGLPSDRFSAERTGGSVSTLTIQRTQQEDSAVYLCASSLDPTGEQYFGPGTRLTVT.

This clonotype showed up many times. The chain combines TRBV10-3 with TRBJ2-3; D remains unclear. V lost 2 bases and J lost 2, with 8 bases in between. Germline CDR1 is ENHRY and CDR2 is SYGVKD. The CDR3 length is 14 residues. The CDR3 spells CAISERHATDTQYF. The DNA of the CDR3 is TGTGCCATCAGTGAGAGGCATGCCACAGATACGCAGTATTTT.

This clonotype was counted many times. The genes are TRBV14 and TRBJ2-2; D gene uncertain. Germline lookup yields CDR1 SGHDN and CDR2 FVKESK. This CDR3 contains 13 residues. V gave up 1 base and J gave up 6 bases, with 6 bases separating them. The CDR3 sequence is CASSQVTSGELFF. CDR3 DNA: TGTGCCAGCAGCCAAGTGACCTCCGGGGAGCTGTTTTTT.

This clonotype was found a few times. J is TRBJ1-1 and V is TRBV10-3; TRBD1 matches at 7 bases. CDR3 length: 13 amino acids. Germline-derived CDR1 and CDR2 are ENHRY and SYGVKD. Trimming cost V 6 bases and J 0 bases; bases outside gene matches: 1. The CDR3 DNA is TGTGCCATCAGGGGGACAGTGAACACTGAAGCTTTCTTT. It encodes CAIRGTVNTEAFF.

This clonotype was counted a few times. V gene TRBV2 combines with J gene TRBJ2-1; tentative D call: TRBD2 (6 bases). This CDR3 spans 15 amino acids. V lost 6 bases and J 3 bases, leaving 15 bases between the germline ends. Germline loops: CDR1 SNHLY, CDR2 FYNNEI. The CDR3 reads CASRWPGEFYNEQFF. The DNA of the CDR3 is TGTGCCAGCAGATGGCCGGGGGAATTCTACAATGAGCAGTTCTTC.

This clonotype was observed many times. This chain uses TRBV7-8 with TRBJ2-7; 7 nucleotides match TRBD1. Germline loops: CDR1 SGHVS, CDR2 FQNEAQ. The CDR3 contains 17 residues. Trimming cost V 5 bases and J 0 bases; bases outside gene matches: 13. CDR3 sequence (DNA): TGTGCCAGCAGCGCCAACTCCGACAGGGCAAGCTCCTACGAGCAGTACTTC. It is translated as CASSANSDRASSYEQYF.

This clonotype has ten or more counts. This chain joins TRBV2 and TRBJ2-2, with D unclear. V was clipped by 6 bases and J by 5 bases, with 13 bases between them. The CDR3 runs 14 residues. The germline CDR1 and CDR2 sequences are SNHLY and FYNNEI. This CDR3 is CASRELVGTGELFF. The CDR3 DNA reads TGTGCCAGCAGGGAGCTCGTCGGGACCGGGGAGCTGTTTTTT.